The rows below give T cell receptor beta chains drawn from one sample of a study of monozygotic twins with inflammatory bowel disease. TCRdb derives one entry per CDR3 protein from the 5' RACE reads, leaving out DNA. The sample has nearly 450,000 distinct CDR3 sequences. The sample taken for sequencing was blood. The receptors were sampled from a human donor with ulcerative colitis or Crohn's disease, or a healthy co-twin of an affected twin (not recorded which). Each CDR3 is given with its conserved first and last residue.

j_call: TRBJ1-5
v_call: TRBV4-2
cdr3_aa: CASSQETDRGNQPQHF

j_call: TRBJ2-1
v_call: TRBV5-1
cdr3_aa: CASKDSLSNEQFF

j_call: TRBJ1-5
v_call: TRBV9
cdr3_aa: CASSFQGGLDQPQHF

j_call: TRBJ2-6
v_call: TRBV18
cdr3_aa: CASSLFEKGLSGANVLTF

j_call: TRBJ2-3
v_call: TRBV9
cdr3_aa: CASSRLASDTQYF

j_call: TRBJ1-5
v_call: TRBV12-3/TRBV12-4
cdr3_aa: CASTGFNQPQHF

j_call: TRBJ1-1
v_call: TRBV29-1
cdr3_aa: CSVWGGTEAFF

j_call: TRBJ2-7
v_call: TRBV20-1
cdr3_aa: CSATSGSYEQYF

j_call: TRBJ2-7
v_call: TRBV12-3/TRBV12-4
cdr3_aa: CASRGRGTGGFHEQYF

j_call: TRBJ2-7
v_call: TRBV7-9
cdr3_aa: CASSRAEGQGLYEQYF

j_call: TRBJ2-1
v_call: TRBV20-1
cdr3_aa: CSARDGGGLGNEQFF

j_call: TRBJ2-2
v_call: TRBV6-2/TRBV6-3
cdr3_aa: CASSLTFGASGGELFF

j_call: TRBJ1-3
v_call: TRBV5-1
cdr3_aa: CASRFRVGGNTIYF

j_call: TRBJ2-1
v_call: TRBV3-1
cdr3_aa: CASSQGLAGVYNEQFF

j_call: TRBJ1-4
v_call: TRBV19
cdr3_aa: CASSAAGASNEKLFF

j_call: TRBJ2-7
v_call: TRBV5-1
cdr3_aa: CASSLATSTGTAYEQYF

j_call: TRBJ2-7
v_call: TRBV7-9
cdr3_aa: CASSRLAGGDEQYF

j_call: TRBJ2-7
v_call: TRBV5-1
cdr3_aa: CASRQVAGSYEQYF

j_call: TRBJ2-5
v_call: TRBV6-6
cdr3_aa: CATSGGRETQYF

j_call: TRBJ1-2
v_call: TRBV20-1
cdr3_aa: CSARDPRGPNYGYTF

j_call: TRBJ2-5
v_call: TRBV9
cdr3_aa: CASSSQGARETQYF

j_call: TRBJ1-5
v_call: TRBV7-2
cdr3_aa: CASSSRDSSYSNQPQHF

j_call: TRBJ2-1
v_call: TRBV5-4
cdr3_aa: CASSLASGLDGEQFF

j_call: TRBJ2-1
v_call: TRBV19
cdr3_aa: CTSSPGGGANEQFF

j_call: TRBJ1-1
v_call: TRBV30
cdr3_aa: CAWSQTGRTEAFF

j_call: TRBJ1-3
v_call: TRBV6-5
cdr3_aa: CASTQGSGNTIYF

j_call: TRBJ1-1
v_call: TRBV20-1
cdr3_aa: CSANQPDRGNTEAFF

j_call: TRBJ2-7
v_call: TRBV5-6
cdr3_aa: CASSSAIQAGGRYEQYF

j_call: TRBJ2-1
v_call: TRBV2
cdr3_aa: CASSGQGGNEQFF

j_call: TRBJ1-2
v_call: TRBV5-6
cdr3_aa: CASTPTGVYGYTF

j_call: TRBJ2-1
v_call: TRBV9
cdr3_aa: CASSSQTGGRTPYNEQFF

j_call: TRBJ2-7
v_call: TRBV12-3/TRBV12-4
cdr3_aa: CASSLRDWDEQYF

j_call: TRBJ2-7
v_call: TRBV28
cdr3_aa: CASSTTPGTGPSYEQYF

j_call: TRBJ2-5
v_call: TRBV6-1
cdr3_aa: CASSPTTGGETQYF

j_call: TRBJ2-7
v_call: TRBV7-6
cdr3_aa: CASSNGQFREQYF

j_call: TRBJ2-3
v_call: TRBV5-1
cdr3_aa: CASSLGGQGGTDTQYF

j_call: TRBJ1-5
v_call: TRBV12-3/TRBV12-4
cdr3_aa: CASSPGDGYQPQHF

j_call: TRBJ2-1
v_call: TRBV7-9
cdr3_aa: CASSSWTQKSGNEQFF

j_call: TRBJ1-5
v_call: TRBV6-5
cdr3_aa: CASSYGTGGSQPQHF

j_call: TRBJ2-3
v_call: TRBV5-1
cdr3_aa: CASSTGGLSTDTQYF

j_call: TRBJ1-2
v_call: TRBV5-5
cdr3_aa: CASSEPTVAANYGYTF

j_call: TRBJ1-1
v_call: TRBV19
cdr3_aa: CATRGGQMNTEAFF

j_call: TRBJ2-7
v_call: TRBV20-1
cdr3_aa: CSARDDMTGLYEQYF

j_call: TRBJ2-3
v_call: TRBV5-1
cdr3_aa: CASSLGQSSSTDTQYF

j_call: TRBJ2-1
v_call: TRBV7-9
cdr3_aa: CASSQTGVAYNEQFF

j_call: TRBJ2-1
v_call: TRBV7-2
cdr3_aa: CASSLEVAGKFF

j_call: TRBJ2-1
v_call: TRBV20-1
cdr3_aa: CSLRLVSNNEQFF

j_call: TRBJ1-2
v_call: TRBV5-1
cdr3_aa: CASRETGDLYGYTF

j_call: TRBJ2-5
v_call: TRBV20-1
cdr3_aa: CSARNPGGETQYF

j_call: TRBJ2-3
v_call: TRBV5-5
cdr3_aa: CASSLASGESTQYF

j_call: TRBJ1-5
v_call: TRBV20-1
cdr3_aa: CSAGTDREPQHF

j_call: TRBJ2-1
v_call: TRBV9
cdr3_aa: CASSVGGDLGEQFF

j_call: TRBJ2-5
v_call: TRBV10-3
cdr3_aa: CAISERQGLETQYF

j_call: TRBJ1-4
v_call: TRBV10-3
cdr3_aa: CAIKQTSGEKLFF

j_call: TRBJ2-2
v_call: TRBV5-1
cdr3_aa: CASSLGGLDTGELFF